The clone carrying this TCR beta chain has more than one count but fewer than ten. Antigen specificity is unknown. This sample was taken from a study of T cells after yellow fever vaccination. Study-level findings and limits: Reappearance after the booster was observed for most primary-vaccination clones (more than 95% CD4, over 75% CD8).

V was pared by 5 bases and J by 4 bases, with 15 bases between. Germline-derived CDR1 and CDR2 are SGHTA and FQGNSA. The CDR3 is 14 amino acids. Synthesis of TCR cDNA relied on 5'RACE template switching, which attached a universal primer site and UMIs. From the 5' RACE reads, TCRdb called clonotypes with MiXCR, one entry per CDR3 protein. The sample holds about 240,000 distinct CDR3 sequences; 6.9% are singletons and the top ten take approximately 0.87%. This receptor was obtained from a man aged 25-45 years who received the YFV17D yellow fever vaccine. The V and J genes are TRBV7-2 and TRBJ2-7; possibly TRBD1 or TRBD2 for D (6 bases each). Sequencing was performed on CD4+ T cells sorted from PBMCs, taken 15 days after the yellow fever booster vaccination. The chain's CDR3 is CASSKQGGSYEQYF. The CDR3, as DNA: TGTGCCAGCAGCAAACAGGGAGGAAGTTACGAGCAGTACTTC.